A selection of T cell receptor beta chains follows, all from one sample in a study of blood T cell repertoires in COVID-19. Here immunoSEQ multiplex PCR was the method, and the copy in TCRdb shows in-frame clones only, minus some. The sample holds roughly 260,000 clones, 91% seen once. Specimen: PBMCs or T cells enriched from blood (not recorded which). The receptors shown here come from a human donor in a cohort exposed to, infected with or recovered from COVID-19 (not recorded which). The donor label of this sample is uncertain. The CDR3 runs from the conserved cysteine through the conserved F or W. D genes are given only for firm matches. The size entry is marked missing in some rows and otherwise reads once, few, many or a size class.

CASSLWASHGYTF,TGTGCCAGCAGTTTATGGGCCTCCCATGGCTACACCTTC,13,TRBV12-3/TRBV12-4,TRBJ1-2,-,-
CASSLVLGAGANVLTF,TGTGCCAGCAGCTTAGTCTTGGGAGCTGGGGCCAACGTCCTGACTTTC,16,TRBV7-9,TRBJ2-6,-,-
CASSPDRGFGKLFF,TGTGCCAGCTCACCAGACAGGGGTTTCGGAAAACTGTTTTTT,14,TRBV18,TRBJ1-4,TRBD1,-
CATSIGGTDTQYF,TGTGCCACCAGTATCGGGGGCACAGATACGCAGTATTTT,13,TRBV24-1,TRBJ2-3,-,-
CASRWTGYGYTF,TGCGCCAGCAGGTGGACAGGATACGGCTACACCTTC,12,TRBV10-1,TRBJ1-2,TRBD1,-
CASSQASLDLRYGYTF,TGCGCCAGCAGCCAAGCCTCCCTAGATCTCCGCTATGGCTACACCTTC,16,TRBV4-3,TRBJ1-2,-,-
CASSKTPGINQPQHF,TGTGCCAGTAGCAAAACTCCAGGTATCAATCAGCCCCAGCATTTT,15,TRBV19,TRBJ1-5,-,once
CSVTPVGVFDYGYTF,TGCAGCGTTACCCCAGTCGGGGTATTCGACTATGGCTACACCTTC,15,TRBV29-1,TRBJ1-2,-,-
CASSPELDRLYEQYF,TGTGCCAGCAGTCCAGAACTCGACAGACTCTACGAGCAGTACTTC,15,TRBV6-5,TRBJ2-7,-,-
CASSRYEGQLNTEAFF,TGTGCCAGCAGCCGATACGAGGGACAGTTGAACACTGAAGCTTTCTTT,16,TRBV7-8,TRBJ1-1,TRBD1,-
CASSNSGGFTDTQYF,TGTGCCAGCAGTAATAGCGGGGGGTTCACAGATACGCAGTATTTT,15,TRBV6-5,TRBJ2-3,TRBD2,-
CASSLEGATNEKLFF,TGTGCCAGCAGCTTAGAAGGGGCAACTAATGAAAAACTGTTTTTT,15,TRBV7-9,TRBJ1-4,-,-
CASSVRDREFWSDNEQFF,TGTGCCAGCAGTGTCCGGGACAGGGAATTCTGGTCCGACAATGAGCAGTTCTTC,18,TRBV2,TRBJ2-1,TRBD1,-
CASSLKGLAGTYNEQFF,TGTGCCAGCAGCTTAAAAGGGCTAGCGGGGACCTACAATGAGCAGTTCTTC,17,TRBV7-3,TRBJ2-1,TRBD2,-
CASSAISNQPQHF,TGTGCCAGCTCAGCGATTTCCAATCAGCCCCAGCATTTT,13,TRBV18,TRBJ1-5,-,-
CASSQGHSGNYGYTF,TGCGCCAGCAGCCAAGGACATTCTGGCAACTATGGCTACACCTTC,15,TRBV4-3,TRBJ1-2,-,-
CASSFQSPGITEQYF,TGCGCCAGCAGCTTTCAAAGTCCAGGGATCACCGAGCAGTACTTC,15,TRBV5-1,TRBJ2-7,-,-
CASSFRVGQGASTDTQYF,TGTGCCAGCAGCTTCCGCGTGGGACAGGGGGCTTCCACAGATACGCAGTATTTT,18,TRBV7-6,TRBJ2-3,TRBD1,-
CASSKGGAGSGNTIYF,TGTGCCAGCAGCAAAGGGGGAGCTGGCTCTGGAAACACCATATATTTT,16,TRBV21-1,TRBJ1-3,-,once
CASSLVYRGQGYTF,TGTGCCAGCAGCTTGGTGTACAGGGGGCAAGGCTACACCTTC,14,TRBV5-6,TRBJ1-2,TRBD1,-
CAGGTSGYNEQFF,TGTGCCGGAGGGACTAGCGGGTACAATGAGCAGTTCTTC,13,TRBV2,TRBJ2-1,TRBD2,-
CASSVARGQGGELFF,TGTGCCAGCAGCGTAGCCAGGGGGCAGGGCGGGGAGCTGTTTTTT,15,TRBV9,TRBJ2-2,TRBD1,-
CASSYSGQKNEQFF,TGTGCCAGCAGTTACTCTGGACAGAAGAATGAGCAGTTCTTC,14,TRBV6-5,TRBJ2-1,-,once
CASSQEVAGSTEAFF,TGCGCCAGCAGCCAAGAGGTCGCTGGTAGCACTGAAGCTTTCTTT,15,TRBV4-3,TRBJ1-1,-,-
CASSPERPGTGGIAFF,TGTGCCAGCTCACCCGAAAGGCCCGGGACAGGGGGAATAGCTTTCTTT,16,TRBV18,TRBJ1-1,TRBD1,-
CASSGGHLTGELFF,TGCGCCAGCAGCGGTGGACACCTAACCGGGGAGCTGTTTTTT,14,TRBV5-1,TRBJ2-2,-,-
CALIGDRHEAGELFF,TGCGCCTTGATTGGTGATCGACACGAAGCCGGGGAGCTGTTTTTT,15,TRBV10-1,TRBJ2-2,-,-
CASSVGLADSYNEQFF,TGTGCCAGCAGCGTAGGCCTAGCGGACTCCTACAATGAGCAGTTCTTC,16,TRBV9,TRBJ2-1,TRBD2,-
CASSQTGVSYNEQFF,TGTGCCAGCAGCCAAACAGGGGTCTCCTACAATGAGCAGTTCTTC,15,TRBV2,TRBJ2-1,TRBD1,-
CASSQYKTQYF,TGTGCCAGCAGCCAATATAAGACCCAGTACTTC,11,TRBV3-1/TRBV3-2,TRBJ2-5,-,-
CASSLGSGNYEQYF,TGCGCCAGCAGCTTAGGTAGCGGCAACTACGAGCAGTACTTC,14,TRBV5-1,TRBJ2-7,-,-
CASSEWVAGESSTEAFF,TGTGCCAGCAGTGAATGGGTGGCAGGGGAGTCTAGCACTGAAGCTTTCTTT,17,TRBV25-1,TRBJ1-1,-,-
CASSFSGTSYNEQFF,TGCGCCAGCAGCTTTTCCGGGACTAGCTACAATGAGCAGTTCTTC,15,TRBV5-1,TRBJ2-1,TRBD2,-
CASQDRLNSPLHF,TGTGCCAGCCAGGACAGGTTAAATTCACCCCTCCACTTT,13,TRBV6-5,TRBJ1-6,TRBD1,once
CASAVWLGGELFF,TGTGCCAGTGCCGTTTGGTTGGGGGGAGAGCTGTTTTTT,13,TRBV19,TRBJ2-2,-,-
CASSAPGQGSTDTQYF,TGTGCCAGCTCAGCCCCGGGACAGGGGTCCACAGATACGCAGTATTTT,16,TRBV18,TRBJ2-3,TRBD1,-
CASSPQGARGREQYF,TGTGCCAGCTCACCTCAGGGGGCGAGGGGACGTGAGCAGTACTTC,15,TRBV18,TRBJ2-7,TRBD1,-
CASSSSQGAVLNIQYF,TGTGCCAGCTCATCCTCACAGGGGGCGGTGTTGAACATTCAGTACTTC,16,TRBV18,TRBJ2-4,TRBD1,-
CASSGTGGTEAFF,TGTGCCAGCAGCGGGACAGGGGGCACTGAAGCTTTCTTT,13,TRBV25-1,TRBJ1-1,TRBD1,-
CASTRRGRGQYF,TGTGCCAGCACCCGGAGGGGGAGGGGTCAGTACTTC,12,TRBV2,TRBJ2-4,-,few
CASGGTGTGELFF,TGTGCCAGCGGGGGGACAGGCACCGGGGAGCTGTTTTTT,13,TRBV7-9,TRBJ2-2,TRBD1,-
CASSVGTVNSPLHF,TGTGCCAGCAGCGTAGGGACAGTCAATTCACCCCTCCACTTT,14,TRBV9,TRBJ1-6,-,-
CAISESMGSFTDRGLDGYTF,TGTGCCATCAGTGAGTCGATGGGGTCATTCACCGACAGGGGTTTGGATGGCTACACCTTC,20,TRBV10-3,TRBJ1-2,TRBD1,-
CASSLGTGIGRLLYEQYF,TGCGCCAGCAGCTTGGGGACAGGGATAGGTCGGCTACTTTACGAGCAGTACTTC,18,TRBV5-1,TRBJ2-7,TRBD1,once
CASSLSSRGEKLFF,TGTGCCAGCAGCTTAAGTTCCAGGGGGGAAAAACTGTTTTTT,14,TRBV7-9,TRBJ1-4,TRBD1,once
CASSLSSWGSDEQYF,TGTGCCAGCAGTTTATCCTCCTGGGGTAGCGACGAGCAGTACTTC,15,TRBV27,TRBJ2-7,-,-
CASSSGLAGGRTDTQYF,TGTGCCAGCAGCTCGGGACTAGCGGGGGGGCGGACAGATACGCAGTATTTT,17,TRBV7-9,TRBJ2-3,TRBD2,-
CASSLIGLGQPNTEAFF,TGTGCCAGCAGCTTGATTGGGCTAGGACAGCCCAACACTGAAGCTTTCTTT,17,TRBV5-6,TRBJ1-1,-,-
CATSRDRGSGANVLTF,TGTGCCACCAGCAGAGATCGAGGGAGTGGGGCCAACGTCCTGACTTTC,16,TRBV15,TRBJ2-6,-,many
CSGGADTQYF,TGCAGCGGCGGAGCGGATACGCAGTATTTT,10,TRBV29-1,TRBJ2-3,-,once
CASSRGTSGGDTQYF,TGTGCCAGCAGCCGAGGGACTAGCGGGGGTGATACGCAGTATTTT,15,TRBV7-6,TRBJ2-3,TRBD2,-
CASSLDGGGSTDTQYF,TGTGCCAGCAGCTTAGATGGGGGGGGTAGCACAGATACGCAGTATTTT,16,TRBV7-2,TRBJ2-3,TRBD2,few
CSAGVRPPETQYF,TGCAGCGCCGGAGTCCGACCGCCCGAGACCCAGTACTTC,13,TRBV29-1,TRBJ2-5,-,-